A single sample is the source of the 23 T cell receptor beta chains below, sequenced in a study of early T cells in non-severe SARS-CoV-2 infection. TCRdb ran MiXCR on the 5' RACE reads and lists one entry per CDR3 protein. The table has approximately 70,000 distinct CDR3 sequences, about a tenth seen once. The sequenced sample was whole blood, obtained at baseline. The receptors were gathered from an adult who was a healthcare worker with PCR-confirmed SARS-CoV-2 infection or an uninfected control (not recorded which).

The CDR3 region has the DNA TGTGCCACCAGCAGGGGTTTTAGTTACGAGCAGTACTTC. The encoded protein is CATSRGFSYEQYF. This chain links TRBV15 with TRBJ2-7; D not certain. The germline V gene encodes CDR1 LNHNV and CDR2 YYDKDF (reference sequence). V lost 3 bases and J lost 4, with 10 bases in between. The CDR3 spans 13 residues. Complete variable domain (other parts from reference TRBV15 and TRBJ2-7): DAMVIQNPRYQVTQFGKPVTLSCSQTLNHNVMYWYQQKSSQAPKLLFHYYDKDFNNEADTPDNFQSRRPNTSFCFLDIRSPGLGDTAMYLCATSRGFSYEQYFGPGTRLTVT.

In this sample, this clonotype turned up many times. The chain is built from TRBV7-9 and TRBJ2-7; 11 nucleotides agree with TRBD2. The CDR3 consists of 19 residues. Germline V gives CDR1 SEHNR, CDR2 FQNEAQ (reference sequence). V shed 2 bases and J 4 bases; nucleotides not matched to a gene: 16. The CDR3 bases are TGTGCCAGCAGCTTATCCAAAACTAGCGGGAGAAGGGGGACTTACGAGCAGTACTTC. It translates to CASSLSKTSGRRGTYEQYF.

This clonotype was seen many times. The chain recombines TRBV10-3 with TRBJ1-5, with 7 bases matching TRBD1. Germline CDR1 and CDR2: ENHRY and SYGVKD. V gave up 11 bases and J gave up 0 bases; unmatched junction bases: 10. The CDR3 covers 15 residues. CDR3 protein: CAAQQGLDSNQPQHF. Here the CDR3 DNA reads TGTGCCGCACAACAGGGGCTTGATAGCAATCAGCCCCAGCATTTT.

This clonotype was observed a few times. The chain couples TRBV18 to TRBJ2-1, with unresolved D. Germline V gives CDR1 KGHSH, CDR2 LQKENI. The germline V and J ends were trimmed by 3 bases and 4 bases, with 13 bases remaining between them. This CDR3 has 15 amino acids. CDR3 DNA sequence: TGTGCCAGCTCACCTCGTCAGGAATATTACAATGAGCAGTTCTTC. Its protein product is CASSPRQEYYNEQFF.

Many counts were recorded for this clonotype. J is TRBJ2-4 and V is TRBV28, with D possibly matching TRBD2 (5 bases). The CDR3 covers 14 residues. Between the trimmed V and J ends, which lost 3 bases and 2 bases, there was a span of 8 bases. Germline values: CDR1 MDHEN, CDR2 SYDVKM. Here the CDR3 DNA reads TGTGCCAGCAGTTTCGAGGGATCCAAAAACATTCAGTACTTC. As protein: CASSFEGSKNIQYF.

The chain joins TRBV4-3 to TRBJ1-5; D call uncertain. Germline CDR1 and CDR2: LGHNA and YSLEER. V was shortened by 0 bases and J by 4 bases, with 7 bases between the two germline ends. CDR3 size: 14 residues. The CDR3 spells CASSQDVLNQPQHF. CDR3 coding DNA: TGCGCCAGCAGCCAAGATGTTCTAAATCAGCCCCAGCATTTT.

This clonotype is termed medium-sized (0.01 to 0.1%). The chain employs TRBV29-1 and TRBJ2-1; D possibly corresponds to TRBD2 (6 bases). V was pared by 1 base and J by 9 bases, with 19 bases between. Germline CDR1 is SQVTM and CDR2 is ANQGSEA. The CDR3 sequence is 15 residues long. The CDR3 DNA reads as TGCAGCGTTGAAGTCAGAACCCTCGGGGGACTTGAGCAGTTCTTC. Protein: CSVEVRTLGGLEQFF.

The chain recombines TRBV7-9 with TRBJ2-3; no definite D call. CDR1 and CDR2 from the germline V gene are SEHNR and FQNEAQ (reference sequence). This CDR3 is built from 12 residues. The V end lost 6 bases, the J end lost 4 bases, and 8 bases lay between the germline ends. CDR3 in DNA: TGTGCCAGCAGACGGGTATCAGATACGCAGTATTTT. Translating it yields CASRRVSDTQYF.

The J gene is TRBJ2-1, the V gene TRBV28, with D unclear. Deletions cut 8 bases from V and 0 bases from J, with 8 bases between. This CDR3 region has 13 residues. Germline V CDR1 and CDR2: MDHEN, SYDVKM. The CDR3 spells CASSESSYNEQFF. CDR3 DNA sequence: TGTGCCAGCTCGGAGAGCTCCTACAATGAGCAGTTCTTC. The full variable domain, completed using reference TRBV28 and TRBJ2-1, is DVKVTQSSRYLVKRTGEKVFLECVQDMDHENMFWYRQDPGLGLRLIYFSYDVKMKEKGDIPEGYSVSREKKERFSLILESASTNQTSMYLCASSESSYNEQFFGPGTRLTVL.

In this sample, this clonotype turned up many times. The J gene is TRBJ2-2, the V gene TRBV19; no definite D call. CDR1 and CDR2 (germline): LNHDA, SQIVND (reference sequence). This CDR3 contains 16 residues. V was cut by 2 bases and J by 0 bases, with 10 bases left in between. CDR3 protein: CASSIMIGANTGELFF. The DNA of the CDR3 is TGTGCCAGTAGTATAATGATAGGAGCGAACACCGGGGAGCTGTTTTTT.

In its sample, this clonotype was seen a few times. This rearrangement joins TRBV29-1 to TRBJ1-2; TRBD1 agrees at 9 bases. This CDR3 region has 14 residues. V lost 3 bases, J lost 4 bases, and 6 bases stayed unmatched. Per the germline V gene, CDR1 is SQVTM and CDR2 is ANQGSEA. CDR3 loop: CSVDVTGGIYGYTF. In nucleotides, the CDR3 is TGCAGCGTTGACGTTACAGGGGGCATCTATGGCTACACCTTC.

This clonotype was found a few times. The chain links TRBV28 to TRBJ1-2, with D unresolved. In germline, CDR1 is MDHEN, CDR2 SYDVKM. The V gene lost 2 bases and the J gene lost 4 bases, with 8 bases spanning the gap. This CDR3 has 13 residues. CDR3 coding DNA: TGTGCCAGCAGTTTACGACTACTCTATGGCTACACCTTC. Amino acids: CASSLRLLYGYTF.

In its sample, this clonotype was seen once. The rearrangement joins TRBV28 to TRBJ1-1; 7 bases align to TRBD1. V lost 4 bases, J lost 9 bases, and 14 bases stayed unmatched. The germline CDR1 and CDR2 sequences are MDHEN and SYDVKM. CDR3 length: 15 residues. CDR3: CASSSPFEGAGQAFF. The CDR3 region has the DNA TGTGCCAGCAGTTCCCCCTTTGAGGGGGCAGGGCAAGCTTTCTTT.

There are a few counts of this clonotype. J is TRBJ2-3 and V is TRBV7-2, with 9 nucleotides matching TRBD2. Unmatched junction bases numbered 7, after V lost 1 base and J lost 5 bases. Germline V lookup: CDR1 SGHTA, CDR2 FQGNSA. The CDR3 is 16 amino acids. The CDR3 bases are TGTGCCAGCAGCTTAGTTTCTAGCGGGACGGGAGATACGCAGTATTTT. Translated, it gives CASSLVSSGTGDTQYF.

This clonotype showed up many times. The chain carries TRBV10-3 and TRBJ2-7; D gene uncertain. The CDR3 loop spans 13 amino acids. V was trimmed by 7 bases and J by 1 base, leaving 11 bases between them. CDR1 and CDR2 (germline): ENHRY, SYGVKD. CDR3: CAITAGRSYEQYF. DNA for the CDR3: TGTGCCATCACTGCCGGCAGGTCCTACGAGCAGTACTTC.

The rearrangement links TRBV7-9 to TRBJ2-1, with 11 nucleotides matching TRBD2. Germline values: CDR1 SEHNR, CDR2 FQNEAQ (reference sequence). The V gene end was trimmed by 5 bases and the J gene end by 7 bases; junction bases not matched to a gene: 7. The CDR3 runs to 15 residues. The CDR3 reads CASSPTSGSLNEQFF. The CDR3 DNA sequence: TGTGCCAGCAGCCCTACTAGCGGGAGTCTAAATGAGCAGTTCTTC.

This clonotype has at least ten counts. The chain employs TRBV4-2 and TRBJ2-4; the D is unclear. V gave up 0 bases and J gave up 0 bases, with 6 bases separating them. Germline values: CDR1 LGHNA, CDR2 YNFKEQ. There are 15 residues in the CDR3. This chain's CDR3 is CASSQDSRAKNIQYF. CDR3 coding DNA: TGTGCCAGCAGCCAAGACTCGCGAGCCAAAAACATTCAGTACTTC.

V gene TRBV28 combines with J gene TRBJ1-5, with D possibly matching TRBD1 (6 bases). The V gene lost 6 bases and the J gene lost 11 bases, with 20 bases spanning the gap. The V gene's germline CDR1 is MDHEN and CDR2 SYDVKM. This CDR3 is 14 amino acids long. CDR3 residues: CASRPTGITHSQHF. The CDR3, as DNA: TGTGCCAGCAGGCCAACAGGGATCACCCATTCCCAGCATTTT.

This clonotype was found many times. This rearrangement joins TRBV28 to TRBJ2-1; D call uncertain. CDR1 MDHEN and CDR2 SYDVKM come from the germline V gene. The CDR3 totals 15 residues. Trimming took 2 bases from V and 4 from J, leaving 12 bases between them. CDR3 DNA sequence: TGTGCCAGCAGTTTAGGCGCGACGTCTTACAATGAGCAGTTCTTC. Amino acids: CASSLGATSYNEQFF.

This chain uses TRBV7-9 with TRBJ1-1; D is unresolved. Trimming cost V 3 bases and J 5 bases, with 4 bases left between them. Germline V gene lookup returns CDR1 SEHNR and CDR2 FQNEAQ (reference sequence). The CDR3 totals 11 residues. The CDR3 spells CASSFKTEAFF. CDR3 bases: TGTGCCAGCAGCTTCAAAACTGAAGCTTTCTTT.

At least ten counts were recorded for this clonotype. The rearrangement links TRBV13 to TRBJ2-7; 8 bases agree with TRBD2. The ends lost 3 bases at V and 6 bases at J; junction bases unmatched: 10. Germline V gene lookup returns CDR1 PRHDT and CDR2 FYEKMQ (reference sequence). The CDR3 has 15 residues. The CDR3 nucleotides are TGTGCCAGCAGCTTGGCGGGAGGACCCGGGGGCGAGCAGTACTTC. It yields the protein CASSLAGGPGGEQYF.

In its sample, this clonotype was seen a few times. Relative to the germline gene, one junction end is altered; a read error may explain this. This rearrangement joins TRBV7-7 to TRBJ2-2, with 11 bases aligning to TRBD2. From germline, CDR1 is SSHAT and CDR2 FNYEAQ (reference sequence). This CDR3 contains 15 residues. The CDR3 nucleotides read TGTGCTAGCAGCAATAGCGGGAGGGCCGCCGGGGAGCTGTTTTTT. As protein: CASSNSGRAAGELFF.

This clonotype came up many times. The CDR3 sequence is CASSLGGGSQYEQYF. The CDR3 nucleotides read TGTGCCAGCAGCTTAGGGGGCGGGAGCCAGTACGAGCAGTACTTC. This rearrangement joins TRBV7-2 to TRBJ2-7; 7 positions match TRBD2. Germline V gives CDR1 SGHTA, CDR2 FQGNSA. V trimming: 1 base; J trimming: 4 bases; junction bases outside the gene matches: 7. The CDR3 consists of 15 residues.